A single sample is the source of the 3 T cell receptor beta chains below, sequenced in a study of cytomegalovirus exposure and HLA in healthy donors. 13 Jbeta primers and 60 Vbeta primers were used for the PCR. Sequencing was performed with immunoSEQ multiplex PCR; in TCRdb, only in-frame clones are kept and a portion is missing. This sample carries around 150,000 clones, just under 80% of them seen once, and the ten largest clones take 9% to 10%. Sequenced material: PBMCs. The receptor set was obtained from a man aged 18 to 29 in good health and CMV-seropositive.

The genes are TRBV10-1 and TRBJ2-7; 7 bases are a match to TRBD2. V shed 3 bases, J shed 0 bases, and the junction held 2 bases outside the gene matches. This CDR3 comprises 14 residues. Germline CDR1 is WNHNN and CDR2 is SYGVQD (reference sequence). CDR3 residues: CASSDGGSSYEQYF. In DNA form, the CDR3 reads TGCGCCAGCAGTGATGGCGGGAGCTCCTACGAGCAGTACTTC.

The gene calls are TRBV30 and TRBJ2-1; maybe TRBD1 (6 bases). Trimming left V 2 bases short and J 4 bases short, with 15 bases between. Germline CDR1 is GTSNPN and CDR2 is SVGIG (reference sequence). The CDR3 is made up of 15 amino acids. CDR3 region: CAWSPGTLLYNEQFF. The CDR3 bases are TGTGCCTGGAGTCCCGGGACACTCCTATACAATGAGCAGTTCTTC.

The chain employs TRBV15 and TRBJ2-7, with TRBD1 identical over 9 bases. Germline V CDR1 and CDR2: LNHNV, YYDKDF (reference sequence). Trimming at V came to 1 base and at J to 3 bases, leaving 4 bases not matched to a gene. The CDR3 covers 15 residues. CDR3 DNA: TGTGCCACCAGCAGAGTGACGACAGGGGGCTACGAGCAGTACTTC. This encodes CATSRVTTGGYEQYF.